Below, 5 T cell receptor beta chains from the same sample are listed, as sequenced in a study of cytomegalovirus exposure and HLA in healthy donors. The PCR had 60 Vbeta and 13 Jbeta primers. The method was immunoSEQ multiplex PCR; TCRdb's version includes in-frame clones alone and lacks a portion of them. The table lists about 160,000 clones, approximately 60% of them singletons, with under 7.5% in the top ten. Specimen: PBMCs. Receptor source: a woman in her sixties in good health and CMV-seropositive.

CDR3 in DNA: TGTGCCAGCAGTTTCGGGGGAGGGAACGAGCAGTACTTC. Amino acids: CASSFGGGNEQYF. The chain combines TRBV28 with TRBJ2-7, with 7 bases identical to TRBD2. V gave up 3 bases and J gave up 5 bases; unmatched junction bases: 4. CDR3 length equals 13 residues. Germline-derived CDR1 and CDR2 are MDHEN and SYDVKM.

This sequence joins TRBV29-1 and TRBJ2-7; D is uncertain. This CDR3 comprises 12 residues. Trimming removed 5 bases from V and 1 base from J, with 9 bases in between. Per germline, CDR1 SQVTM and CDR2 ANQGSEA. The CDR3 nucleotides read TGCAGCGTTCGCGAGAGTTCCTACGAGCAGTACTTC. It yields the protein CSVRESSYEQYF.

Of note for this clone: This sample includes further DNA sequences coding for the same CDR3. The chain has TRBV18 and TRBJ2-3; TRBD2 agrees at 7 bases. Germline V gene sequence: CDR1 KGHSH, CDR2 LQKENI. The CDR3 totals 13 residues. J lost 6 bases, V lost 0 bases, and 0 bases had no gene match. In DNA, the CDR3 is TGTGCCAGCTCACCACCGGGAGGGGATACGCAGTATTTT. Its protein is CASSPPGGDTQYF.

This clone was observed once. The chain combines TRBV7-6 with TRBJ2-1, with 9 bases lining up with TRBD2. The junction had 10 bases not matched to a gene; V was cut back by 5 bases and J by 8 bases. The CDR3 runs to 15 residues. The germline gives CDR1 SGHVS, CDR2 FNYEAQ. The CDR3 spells CASSLRSGRGDEQFF. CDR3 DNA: TGTGCCAGCAGCCTACGTAGCGGGAGAGGCGATGAGCAGTTCTTC. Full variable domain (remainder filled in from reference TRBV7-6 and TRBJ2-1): GAGVSQSPRYKVTKRGQDVALRCDPISGHVSLYWYRQALGQGPEFLTYFNYEAQQDKSGLPNDRFSAERPEGSISTLTIQRTEQRDSAMYRCASSLRSGRGDEQFFGPGTRLTVL.

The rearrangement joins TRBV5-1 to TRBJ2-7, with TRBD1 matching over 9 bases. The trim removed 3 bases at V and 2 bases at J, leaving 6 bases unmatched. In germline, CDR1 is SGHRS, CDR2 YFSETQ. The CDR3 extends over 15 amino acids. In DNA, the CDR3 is TGCGCCAGCAGCTCCCCGGGACAGGGAACCTACGAGCAGTACTTC. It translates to CASSSPGQGTYEQYF.